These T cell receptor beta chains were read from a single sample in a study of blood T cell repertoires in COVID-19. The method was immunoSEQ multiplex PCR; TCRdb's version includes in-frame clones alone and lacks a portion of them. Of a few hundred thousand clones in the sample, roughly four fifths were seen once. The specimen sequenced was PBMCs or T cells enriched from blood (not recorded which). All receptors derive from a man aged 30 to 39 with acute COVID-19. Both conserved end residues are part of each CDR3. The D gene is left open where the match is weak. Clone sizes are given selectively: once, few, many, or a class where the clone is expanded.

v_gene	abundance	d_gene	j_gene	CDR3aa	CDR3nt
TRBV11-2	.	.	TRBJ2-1	CASSLDRGDEQFF	TGTGCCAGCAGCTTAGATAGAGGTGATGAGCAGTTCTTC
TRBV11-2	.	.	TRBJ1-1	CASSLDLSNTEAFF	TGTGCCAGCAGCTTAGATCTATCGAACACTGAAGCTTTCTTT
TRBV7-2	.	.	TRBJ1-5	CASSLSSNQPQHF	TGTGCCAGCAGCCTCTCCAGCAATCAGCCCCAGCATTTT
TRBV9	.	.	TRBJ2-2	CASSVDGTGELFF	TGTGCCAGCAGCGTAGACGGCACCGGGGAGCTGTTTTTT
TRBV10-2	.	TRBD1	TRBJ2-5	CASSESGTVQETQYF	TGCGCCAGCAGTGAGTCGGGGACAGTACAAGAGACCCAGTACTTC
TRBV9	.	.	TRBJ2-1	CASSVGSYAAWEQFF	TGTGCCAGCAGCGTAGGGTCCTACGCCGCTTGGGAGCAGTTCTTC
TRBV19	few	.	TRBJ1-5	CASLMGSGSPQPQHF	TGTGCCAGCCTAATGGGATCAGGGTCCCCACAGCCCCAGCATTTT
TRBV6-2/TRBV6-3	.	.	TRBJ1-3	CASSATGNSGNTIYF	TGTGCCAGCAGTGCTACAGGCAACTCTGGAAACACCATATATTTT
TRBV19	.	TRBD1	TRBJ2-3	CASSPHRQGRADTQYF	TGTGCCAGTAGTCCACATCGACAGGGACGAGCAGATACGCAGTATTTT
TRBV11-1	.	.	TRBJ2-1	CASSLDGASNEQFF	TGTGCCAGCAGCTTAGATGGTGCGAGCAATGAGCAGTTCTTC
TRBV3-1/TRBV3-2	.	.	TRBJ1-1	CASSRMGGAVNTEAFF	TGTGCCAGCAGCCGGATGGGGGGGGCCGTGAACACTGAAGCTTTCTTT
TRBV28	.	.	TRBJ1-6	CASTRESSNSPLHF	TGTGCCAGCACCCGGGAGAGTTCTAATTCACCCCTCCACTTT
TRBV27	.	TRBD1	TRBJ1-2	CASSSTTGGGYTF	TGTGCCAGCAGTTCCACCACAGGGGGAGGCTACACCTTC
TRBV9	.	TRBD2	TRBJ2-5	CASSVVPSGIQETQYF	TGTGCCAGCAGCGTAGTGCCTAGCGGGATTCAAGAGACCCAGTACTTC
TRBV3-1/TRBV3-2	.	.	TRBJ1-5	CASSQGHSNQPQHF	TGTGCCAGCAGCCAAGGACATAGCAATCAGCCCCAGCATTTT
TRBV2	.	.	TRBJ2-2	CASSPGTTAPGELFF	TGTGCCAGCAGTCCCGGGACAACCGCTCCCGGGGAGCTGTTTTTT
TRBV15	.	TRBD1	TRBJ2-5	CATSSVRTGGYQETQYF	TGTGCCACCAGCAGCGTGAGGACAGGGGGATACCAAGAGACCCAGTACTTC
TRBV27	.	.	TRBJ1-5	CASSLFGTYQPQHF	TGTGCCAGCAGTTTATTTGGCACCTATCAGCCCCAGCATTTT
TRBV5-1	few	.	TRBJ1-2	CASSSRRGPDSGYGYTF	TGCGCCAGCAGCTCCCGTCGAGGGCCCGATTCGGGGTATGGCTACACCTTC
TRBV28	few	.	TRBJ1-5	CASSSPDPRFKPQHF	TGTGCCAGCAGTTCCCCCGACCCTAGGTTCAAGCCCCAGCATTTT
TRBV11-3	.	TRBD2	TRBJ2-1	CASSFSRLAVYNEQFF	TGTGCCAGCAGCTTCTCACGACTAGCGGTCTACAATGAGCAGTTCTTC
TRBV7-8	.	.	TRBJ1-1	CASSPGGAGNTEAFF	TGTGCCAGCAGCCCGGGTGGTGCGGGGAACACTGAAGCTTTCTTT
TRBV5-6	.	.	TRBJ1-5	CASSSNYQPQHF	TGTGCCAGCAGCTCCAATTATCAGCCCCAGCATTTT
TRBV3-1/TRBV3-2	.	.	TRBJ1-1	CASSTRGQTKMNTEAFF	TGTGCCAGCAGTACAAGAGGGCAGACTAAAATGAACACTGAAGCTTTCTTT
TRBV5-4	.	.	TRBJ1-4	CASSRATGNEKLFF	TGTGCCAGCAGCCGGGCCACAGGGAATGAAAAACTGTTTTTT
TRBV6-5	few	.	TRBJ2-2	CASSRSNTGELFF	TGTGCCAGCAGCCGGTCGAACACCGGGGAGCTGTTTTTT
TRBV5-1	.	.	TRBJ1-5	CASSHGTPQEPQHF	TGCGCCAGCAGCCACGGGACACCCCAGGAGCCCCAGCATTTT
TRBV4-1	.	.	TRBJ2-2	CASSQESRLDTGELFF	TGCGCCAGCAGCCAAGAGTCTAGGCTCGACACCGGGGAGCTGTTTTTT
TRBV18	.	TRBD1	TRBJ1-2	CASSPDRESYGYTF	TGTGCCAGCTCACCGGACAGGGAAAGCTATGGCTACACCTTC
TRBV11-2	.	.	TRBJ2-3	CASSLGGVDTQYF	TGTGCCAGCAGCTTAGGGGGCGTAGATACGCAGTATTTT
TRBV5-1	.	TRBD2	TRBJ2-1	CASSGTSGSSYNEQFF	TGCGCCAGCAGCGGCACTAGCGGAAGCTCCTACAATGAGCAGTTCTTC
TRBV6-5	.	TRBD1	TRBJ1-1	CASSPTGFNEAFF	TGTGCCAGCAGCCCGACAGGGTTTAACGAAGCTTTCTTT
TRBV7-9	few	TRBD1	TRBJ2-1	CASSYRQGASGEQFF	TGTGCCAGCAGCTATCGACAGGGGGCGTCTGGGGAGCAGTTCTTC
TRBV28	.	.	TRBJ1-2	CASRRGGYGYTF	TGTGCCAGCAGAAGGGGTGGCTATGGCTACACCTTC
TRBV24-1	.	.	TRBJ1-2	CATSGGAGYGYTF	TGTGCCACCAGTGGCGGGGCGGGCTATGGCTACACCTTC
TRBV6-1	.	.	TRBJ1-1	CASSEQGLTEAFF	TGTGCCAGCAGTGAACAGGGGCTCACTGAAGCTTTCTTT
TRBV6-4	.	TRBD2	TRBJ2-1	CASSKSGIDYNEQFF	TGTGCCAGCAGTAAAAGCGGGATAGACTACAATGAGCAGTTCTTC
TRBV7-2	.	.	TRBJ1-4	CASSLGVSEKLFF	TGTGCCAGCAGCTTGGGAGTTAGTGAAAAACTGTTTTTT
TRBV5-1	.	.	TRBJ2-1	CASGRTGGEQFF	TGCGCCAGCGGCCGGACAGGAGGGGAGCAGTTCTTC
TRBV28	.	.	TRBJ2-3	CASTLRAGLGTQYF	TGTGCCAGCACCCTAAGGGCGGGGCTTGGTACGCAGTATTTT
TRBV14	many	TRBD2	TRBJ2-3	CASSHTSGRWTDTQYF	TGTGCCAGCAGCCATACTAGCGGGAGATGGACAGATACGCAGTATTTT
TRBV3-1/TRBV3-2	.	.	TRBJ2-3	CASSRGGSTDTQYF	TGTGCCAGCAGCCGAGGTGGGAGCACAGATACGCAGTATTTT
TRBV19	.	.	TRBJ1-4	CASSSSESIEKLFF	TGTGCCAGTAGTTCTTCGGAGTCTATTGAAAAACTGTTTTTT
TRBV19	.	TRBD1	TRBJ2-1	CASSETGNEQFF	TGTGCCAGTAGTGAGACAGGGAATGAGCAGTTCTTC
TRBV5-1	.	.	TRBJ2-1	CASSSYSYNEQFF	TGCGCCAGCAGCTCCTACTCCTACAATGAGCAGTTCTTC
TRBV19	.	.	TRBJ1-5	CASSQGIQPQHF	TGTGCCAGTAGTCAGGGTATTCAGCCCCAGCATTTT
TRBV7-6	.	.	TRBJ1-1	CASSLVSGIDTEAFF	TGTGCCAGCAGCTTAGTCTCAGGGATAGACACTGAAGCTTTCTTT
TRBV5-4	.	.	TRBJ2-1	CASSLLKLSSYNEQFF	TGTGCCAGCAGCTTGCTCAAGTTGAGCTCCTACAATGAGCAGTTCTTC
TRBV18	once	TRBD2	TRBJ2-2	CASSLTSGRIFGELFF	TGTGCCAGCTCACTTACTAGCGGGAGAATTTTCGGGGAGCTGTTTTTT
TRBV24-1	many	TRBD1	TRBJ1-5	CATSLQGNQPQHF	TGTGCCACCAGCCTACAGGGGAATCAGCCCCAGCATTTT
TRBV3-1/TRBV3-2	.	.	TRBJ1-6	CASSQGSGSGNSPLHF	TGTGCCAGCAGCCAAGGGTCCGGGTCTGGGAATTCACCCCTCCACTTT
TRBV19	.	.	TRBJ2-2	CASSIDLQGELFF	TGTGCCAGTAGTATAGATCTCCAGGGGGAGCTGTTTTTT
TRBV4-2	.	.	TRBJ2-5	CASSHKGPSRETQYF	TGTGCCAGCAGCCACAAAGGGCCTAGCAGGGAGACCCAGTACTTC
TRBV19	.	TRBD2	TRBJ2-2	CASKTGTRNTGELFF	TGTGCCAGCAAGACCGGGACTAGGAACACCGGGGAGCTGTTTTTT
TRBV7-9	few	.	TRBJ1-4	CASSSTRQHNEKLFF	TGTGCCAGCAGCTCGACGAGACAGCATAATGAAAAACTGTTTTTT
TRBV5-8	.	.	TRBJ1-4	CASSLDRSFEKLFF	TGTGCCAGCAGCTTGGACAGGTCTTTCGAAAAACTGTTTTTT
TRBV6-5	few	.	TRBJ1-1	CASMGGPEAFF	TGTGCCAGCATGGGGGGGCCTGAAGCTTTCTTT